This TCR beta chain was identified in a study of blood T cells in healthy people across ages. With regard to this clonotype: This may stem from a read error, because a much larger clone lies one nucleotide away.

Alongside a J-beta primer mix, a sample-barcoded 5' primer served in a second PCR lasting about 7 to 12 cycles. One entry per CDR3 protein results from TCRdb running MiXCR on the 5' RACE reads. The data hold roughly 1.5 million distinct CDR3 sequences, with 42% observed a single time. The CDR3 length is 14 residues. The V gene's germline CDR1 is SGHRS and CDR2 YFSETQ. J gave up 3 bases and V 6 bases, and 7 bases lay outside the gene matches. The chain combines TRBV5-1 with TRBJ2-3; 7 bases are a match to TRBD2. The sequence was obtained from a woman under 30 in good health. Sequencing input: blood. The CDR3 loop reads CASNLPAGTDTQYF. For the CDR3, the DNA is TGCGCCAGCAACCTCCCAGCGGGGACAGATACGCAGTATTTT.